One and the same sample provided the 5 T cell receptor beta chains below, sequenced in a study of CD8+CD57+ T cells in acquired aplastic anemia. Sequencing involved patients with CD8+CD57+ cell expansion previously shown by flow cytometry. Genomic DNA acted as the template from which TCR beta VDJ combination and CDR3 sequence profiling were carried out. TCRdb reprocessed the reads with MiXCR, giving one entry per CDR3 protein. In the table there are 100,000 to 150,000 distinct CDR3 sequences, 55% to 70% of which are singletons. The sample was sorted CD4+, CD8+, or CD8+CD57+ T cells (not recorded which) from PBMCs. These receptors all come from a human donor with aplastic anemia.

This clonotype occurred once. The V and J genes are TRBV20-1 and TRBJ2-5; a weak D match, TRBD2 (5 bases). The CDR3 consists of 13 residues. The germline V gene encodes CDR1 DFQATT and CDR2 SNEGSKA (reference sequence). V lost 4 bases and J lost 7, with 16 bases in between. The CDR3, as DNA: TGCAGTGCTAACAATCCGGGAATAGGGACCCAGTACTTC. This gives the protein CSANNPGIGTQYF.

This clonotype was counted a few times. V is TRBV19 and J is TRBJ2-3, with 9 bases fitting TRBD2. Germline CDR1 is LNHDA and CDR2 is SQIVND (reference sequence). The CDR3 length is 14 residues. Losses at the gene ends were 6 bases for V and 3 bases for J; bases not matched to a gene: 4. The CDR3 reads CASSGTSPTDTQYF. For the CDR3, the DNA is TGTGCCAGTAGCGGGACTAGCCCAACAGATACGCAGTATTTT.

A note on this clonotype: One end of the junction does not line up with germline, which may come from a read error. The chain employs TRBV15 and TRBJ1-1; 7 nucleotides line up with TRBD1. CDR3 length: 15 amino acids. Germline CDR1 LNHNV, CDR2 YYDKDF (reference sequence). The CDR3 reads CATSNRAGGRTVAFF. CDR3 DNA: TGTGCCACCAGCAACAGGGCAGGGGGGCGAACTGTAGCTTTCTTT.

In DNA form, the CDR3 reads TGTGCCAGCAGTGAACTAGGAGTTGAGCAGTTCTTC. Its protein is CASSELGVEQFF. The genes are TRBV25-1 and TRBJ2-1; D is ambiguous. Germline-derived CDR1 and CDR2 are MGHDK and SYGVNS. V shed 2 bases and J shed 9 bases, with 8 bases lying between them. This CDR3 is 12 amino acids long.

Concerning this clonotype itself: The CDR3 end shows no conserved phenylalanine or tryptophan, and so a read error is likely. The rearrangement joins TRBV7-8 to TRBJ2-5, with 9 positions matching TRBD1. The CDR3 is made up of 16 amino acids. Germline trimming cut 1 base from V and 5 bases from J; bases unmatched to any gene: 8. Germline V CDR1 and CDR2: SGHVS, FQNEAQ. CDR3 nucleotides: TGTGCCAGCAGCTTAGACAGGGGGCGCATGTCGGAGACCCAGTACCTC. Translation gives CASSLDRGRMSETQYL.